The rows below give T cell receptor beta chains drawn from one sample of a study of T-cell reconstitution after alpha-beta-depleted transplantation in children. TCRdb used MiXCR to reprocess the PCR reads, holding one entry per CDR3 protein. The table shows about 610,000 distinct CDR3 sequences, with about 10% occurring only once. The material sequenced was PBMCs from the stem cell graft donor, taken from the stem cell graft. Receptor source: a human donor who donated a stem cell graft to a child with acute myeloid leukemia. Both conserved end residues are part of each CDR3. D genes are given only for firm matches. Clone size appears in some rows only: once, few, many, or a class for an expanded clone.

V,J,D,size,DNA,CDR3
TRBV20-1,TRBJ2-7,TRBD1,few,TGCAGTGCTAGGGCAGGGGGATTCCGGCAGTACTTC,CSARAGGFRQYF
TRBV12-3/TRBV12-4,TRBJ2-7,-,-,TGTGCCAGCAGTTCCGCAACAGGGCAGTACTTC,CASSSATGQYF
TRBV7-2,TRBJ2-1,TRBD2,-,TGTGCCAGCAGCGTCATAGCGGGAGGGGCCTACAATGAGCAGTTCTTC,CASSVIAGGAYNEQFF
TRBV12-3/TRBV12-4,TRBJ2-1,-,many,TGTGCCAGCACCCCACGAGGGTACAATGAGCAGTTCTTC,CASTPRGYNEQFF
TRBV20-1,TRBJ2-5,-,-,TGCAGTGCTACCCCCCTGGGGGTACTCCAAGAGACCCAGTACTTC,CSATPLGVLQETQYF
TRBV29-1,TRBJ1-2,-,many,TGCAGCGTTCAGGTTGGGGGGGGCTATGGCTACACCTTC,CSVQVGGGYGYTF
TRBV28,TRBJ2-1,TRBD2,few,TGTGCCAGCAGTTTACTAGCGGGGATTTCCTACAATGAGCAGTTCTTC,CASSLLAGISYNEQFF
TRBV29-1,TRBJ1-4,-,many,TGCAGCGTCTCTGATGGGTCGGGAAGTGAAAAACTGTTTTTT,CSVSDGSGSEKLFF
TRBV20-1,TRBJ2-3,-,-,TGCAGTGCTAGAAAGGGAGTAGCTGGGGCAGATACGCAGTATTTT,CSARKGVAGADTQYF
TRBV29-1,TRBJ2-3,TRBD1,-,TGCAGCGTGGATAGGGACAGGGGGCCGTATTTT,CSVDRDRGPYF
TRBV6-5,TRBJ2-7,-,many,TGTGCCAGCAGTGCAGGCTACGAGCAGTACTTC,CASSAGYEQYF
TRBV30,TRBJ2-7,-,-,TGTGCCTGGAAAGGTAGGGGCTTCTACGAGCAGTACTTC,CAWKGRGFYEQYF
TRBV29-1,TRBJ1-4,-,few,TGCAGCGTTGAAGGTGCAACTAATGAAAAACTGTTTTTT,CSVEGATNEKLFF
TRBV4-1,TRBJ2-5,-,many,TGCGCCAGCAGCCAAGTCCTTTCCGCCGGGTCGGGTCAAGAGACCCAGTACTTC,CASSQVLSAGSGQETQYF
TRBV5-1,TRBJ2-3,-,-,TGCGCCAGCAGCTTGGAGGGCCCCTCGGATACGCAGTATTTT,CASSLEGPSDTQYF